This note documents a single T cell receptor (beta chain) sequence. The CDR3 runs to 14 residues. CDR1 KGHSH and CDR2 LQKENI come from the germline V gene. V gave up 3 bases and J gave up 3 bases, with 10 bases separating them. The repertoire was sequenced with immunoSEQ multiplex PCR; TCRdb's copy has only in-frame clones and lacks some. The repertoire holds some 48,000 clones, with more than 75% as singletons. These data belong to a study of blood T cell repertoires in COVID-19. This clonotype was sampled from a human donor in a cohort sampled during active COVID-19. This chain connects TRBV18 to TRBJ2-3, with D maybe TRBD2 (5 bases). Sequencing used peripheral blood. The CDR3 DNA is TGTGCCAGCTCACCGCTAGGGAGTACAGATACGCAGTATTTT. This encodes CASSPLGSTDTQYF.